What follows describes a single T cell receptor beta chain. PCR was performed a second time for about 6 to 11 cycles using a sample-barcoded 5' primer and a J-beta primer mix. One entry per CDR3 protein, called by TCRdb with MiXCR from the 5' RACE reads. The sample holds about 1.4 million distinct CDR3 sequences; 45% to 70% are singletons and the top ten take approximately 7%. This entry comes from a study of blood T cells in healthy people across ages. Ranging in age from roughly 6 to 100, the donors were healthy Caucasian individuals from Russia. This CDR3 spans 14 amino acids. The germline V gene has CDR1 MGHRA and CDR2 YSYEKL. Between the trimmed V and J ends, which lost 2 bases and 6 bases, there was a span of 8 bases.

The clonotype originates from a young man in good health. This chain uses TRBV4-1 with TRBJ1-6; D is unclear. The specimen was blood. The CDR3 loop reads CASSQLLPNSPLHF. In DNA form, the CDR3 reads TGCGCCAGCAGCCAACTACTCCCTAATTCACCCCTCCACTTT.